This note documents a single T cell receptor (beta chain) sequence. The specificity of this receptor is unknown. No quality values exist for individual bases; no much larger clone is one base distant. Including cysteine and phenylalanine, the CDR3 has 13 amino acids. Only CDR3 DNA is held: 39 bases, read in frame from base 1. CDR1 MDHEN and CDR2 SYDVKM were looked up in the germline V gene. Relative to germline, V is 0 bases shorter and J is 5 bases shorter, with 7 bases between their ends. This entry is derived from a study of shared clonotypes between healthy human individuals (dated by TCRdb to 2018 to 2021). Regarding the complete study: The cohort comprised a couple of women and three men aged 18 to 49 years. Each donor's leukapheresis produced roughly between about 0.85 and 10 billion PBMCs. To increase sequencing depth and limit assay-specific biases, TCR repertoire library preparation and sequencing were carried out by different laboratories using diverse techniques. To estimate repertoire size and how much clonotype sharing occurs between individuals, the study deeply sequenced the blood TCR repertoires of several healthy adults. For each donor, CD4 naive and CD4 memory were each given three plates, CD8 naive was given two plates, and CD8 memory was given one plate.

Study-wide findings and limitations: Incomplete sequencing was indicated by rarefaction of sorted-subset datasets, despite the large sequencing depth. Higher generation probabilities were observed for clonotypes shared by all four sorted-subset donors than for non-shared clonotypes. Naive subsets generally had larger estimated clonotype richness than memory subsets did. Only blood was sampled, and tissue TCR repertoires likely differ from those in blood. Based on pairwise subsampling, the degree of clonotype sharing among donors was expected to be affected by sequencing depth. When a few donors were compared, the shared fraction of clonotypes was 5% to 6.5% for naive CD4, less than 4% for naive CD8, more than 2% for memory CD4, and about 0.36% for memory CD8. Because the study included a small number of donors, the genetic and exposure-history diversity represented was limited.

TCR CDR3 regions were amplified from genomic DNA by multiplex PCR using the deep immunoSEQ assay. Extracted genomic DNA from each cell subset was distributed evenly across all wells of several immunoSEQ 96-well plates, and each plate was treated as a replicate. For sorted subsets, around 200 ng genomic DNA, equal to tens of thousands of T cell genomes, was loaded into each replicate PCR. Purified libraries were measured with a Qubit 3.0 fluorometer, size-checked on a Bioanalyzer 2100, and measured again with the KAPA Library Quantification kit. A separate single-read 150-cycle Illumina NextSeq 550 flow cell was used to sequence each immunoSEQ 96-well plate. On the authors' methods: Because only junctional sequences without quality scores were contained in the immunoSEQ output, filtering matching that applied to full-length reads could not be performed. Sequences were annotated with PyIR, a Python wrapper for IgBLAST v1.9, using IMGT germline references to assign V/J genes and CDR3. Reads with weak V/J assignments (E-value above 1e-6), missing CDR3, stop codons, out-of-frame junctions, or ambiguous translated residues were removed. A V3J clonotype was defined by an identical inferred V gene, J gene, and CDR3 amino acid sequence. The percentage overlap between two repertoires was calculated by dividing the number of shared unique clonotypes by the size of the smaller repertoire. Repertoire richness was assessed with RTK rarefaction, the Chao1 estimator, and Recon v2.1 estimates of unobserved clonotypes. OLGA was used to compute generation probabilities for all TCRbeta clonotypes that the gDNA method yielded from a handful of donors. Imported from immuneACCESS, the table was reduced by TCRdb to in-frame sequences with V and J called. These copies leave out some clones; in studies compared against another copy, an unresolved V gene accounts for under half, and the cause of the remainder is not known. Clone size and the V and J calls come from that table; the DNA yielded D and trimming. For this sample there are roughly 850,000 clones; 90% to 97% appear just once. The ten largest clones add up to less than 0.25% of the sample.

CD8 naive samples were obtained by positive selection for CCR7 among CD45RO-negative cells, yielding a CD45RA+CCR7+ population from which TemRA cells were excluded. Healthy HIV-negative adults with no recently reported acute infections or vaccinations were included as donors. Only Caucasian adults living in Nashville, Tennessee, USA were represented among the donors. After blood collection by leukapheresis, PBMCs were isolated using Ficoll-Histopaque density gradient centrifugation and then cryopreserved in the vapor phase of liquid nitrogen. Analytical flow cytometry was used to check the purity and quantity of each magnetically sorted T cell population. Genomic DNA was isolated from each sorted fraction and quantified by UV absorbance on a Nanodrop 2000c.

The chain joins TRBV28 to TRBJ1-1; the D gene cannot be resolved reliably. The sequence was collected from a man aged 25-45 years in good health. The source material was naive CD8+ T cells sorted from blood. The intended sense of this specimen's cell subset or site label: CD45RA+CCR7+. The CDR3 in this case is CASSLWAGTEAFF. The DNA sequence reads TGTGCCAGCAGTTTATGGGCGGGGACTGAAGCTTTCTTT. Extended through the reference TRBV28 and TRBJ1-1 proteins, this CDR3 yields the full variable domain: DVKVTQSSRYLVKRTGEKVFLECVQDMDHENMFWYRQDPGLGLRLIYFSYDVKMKEKGDIPEGYSVSREKKERFSLILESASTNQTSMYLCASSLWAGTEAFFGQGTRLTVV.